Below, one T cell receptor beta chain is given with its context. Its antigen remains unidentified. Per-base quality was not reported, and no clone a single base away is much larger than it. These data originate in a study of blood T cell repertoires in COVID-19 (dated by TCRdb to 2020 to 2021). For the wider study: Samples covering the acute and convalescent phases of COVID-19 were provided by collaborators in the United States, Italy and Spain. The material from the prospective study consisted of cDNA or gDNA derived from T cells, B-cell-depleted T cells, or PBMCs. The repertoires were released in a freely available public database meant as a resource for research on the immune response to SARS-CoV-2. Samples were obtained from the ongoing ImmuneRACE study (first 160 participants) and from some 1,300 subjects provided by 6 global collaborators. The dataset comprised deeply sampled blood TCRbeta repertoires from subjects exposed to, actively infected with, or recovered from COVID-19. The sample metadata nearly always contained a de-identified subject ID, COVID-19 status, age in years and sex. HLA class I and class II types, where available, came from metadata supplied by the sample provider rather than from assay-based typing.

Broader findings and caveats from the paper: The amount of clinical and demographic metadata varied by source and participant and was provided uncurated.

From the germline V gene, CDR1 is SGDLS and CDR2 is YYNGEE. For this chain, trimming is 5 bases at the V end and 4 bases at the J end, and the number of junction bases without a gene match is 14. The CDR3 holds 17 amino acids from the cysteine to the phenylalanine. Only the CDR3 DNA is retained, 51 bases long and in frame from the first base. A second Seattle source provided samples from volunteer blood donors who had recovered from COVID-19. Collaborating institutions collected whole blood in K2EDTA tubes following their own protocols. For TCRbeta analysis, collaborators shipped samples in one of three forms: frozen whole blood, isolated PBMCs, or DNA extracted from either of those sample types. TCRbeta CDR3 regions were amplified from genomic DNA by means of the immunoSEQ Assay, a bias-controlled multiplex PCR. The study's own analysis went as follows. Nucleated cell counts per sample were estimated from amplification of reference gene primers within the assay. To quantify the absolute abundance of each unique TCRbeta CDR3 rearrangement, sequence reads were collapsed and filtered. For each sample, productive Simpson clonality was calculated as the square root of Simpson's diversity index across productive rearrangements. TCRdb re-hosts the immuneACCESS table, in-frame sequences only. Its copies lack some clones; in the studies checked, an unresolved V gene accounts for under half of them, and the cause for the rest is not known. That table furnishes V, J and clone size, whereas the DNA furnished D and trimming. This sample has 200,000 to 300,000 clones in its table, and approximately 89% of those were observed once. Approximately 1.5% of the sample belongs to the ten largest clones.

The receptor was isolated from a woman aged 55-70 years who had recovered from COVID-19. The chain was built from TRBV9 and TRBJ2-1; TRBD2 matches 8 bases in the middle. The sample taken for sequencing was peripheral blood. DNA sequence: TGTGCCAGCAGTAGGGTGATGGCTAGCGGGCTGTACAATGAGCAGTTCTTC. Its product reads: CASSRVMASGLYNEQFF.